The rows below give T cell receptor beta chains drawn from one sample of a study of tumor and adjacent non-tumor tissue in lung cancer. TCRdb ran MiXCR on the multiplex PCR reads and lists one entry per CDR3 protein. The profile covers under 250,000 distinct CDR3 sequences, with 70% to 75% appearing a single time and under 30% taken by the ten largest. The source material was lung tumor tissue. The receptors originated from a man in his sixties with non-small cell lung cancer. Each CDR3 is given with its conserved first and last residue. Fields, in order: D gene, J gene, V gene, clone size, CDR3 protein, CDR3 DNA. D genes are given only for firm matches. Part of the rows lack a size; the others show once, few, many or a class for expanded clones.

D gene: TRBD2
J gene: TRBJ2-3
V gene: TRBV29-1
clone size: few
CDR3 protein: CSVEDQGTSGPTDTQYF
CDR3 DNA: TGCAGCGTTGAAGATCAAGGGACTAGCGGCCCCACAGATACGCAGTATTTT

D gene: NA
J gene: TRBJ2-5
V gene: TRBV6-5
clone size: NA
CDR3 protein: CPSRGLSQETQHF
CDR3 DNA: TGTCCCAGCCGTGGGCTCTCCCAAGAGACCCAGCACTTC

D gene: NA
J gene: TRBJ1-5
V gene: TRBV12-3/TRBV12-4
clone size: few
CDR3 protein: CASGGISNQPQHF
CDR3 DNA: TGTGCCTCCGGGGGGATTTCTAATCAGCCCCAGCATTTT

D gene: NA
J gene: TRBJ1-1
V gene: TRBV29-1
clone size: NA
CDR3 protein: CSVRPLRQFTEASF
CDR3 DNA: TGCAGCGTCCGGCCTTTGCGGCAGTTCACTGAAGCTTCCTTT

D gene: NA
J gene: TRBJ2-5
V gene: TRBV11-2
clone size: once
CDR3 protein: CASSPATDKEIQYF
CDR3 DNA: TGCGCCAGCAGCCCCGCGACGGACAAAGAGATCCAGTACTTC

D gene: NA
J gene: TRBJ2-5
V gene: TRBV20-1
clone size: few
CDR3 protein: CSVAEGAGPETQCF
CDR3 DNA: NA

D gene: NA
J gene: TRBJ2-1
V gene: TRBV5-4
clone size: NA
CDR3 protein: CVSSLLGTSPCNEQFF
CDR3 DNA: TGTGTCAGCAGCTTGTTAGGGACCTCCCCCTGCAATGAGCAATTCTTC

D gene: NA
J gene: TRBJ2-7
V gene: TRBV20-1
clone size: NA
CDR3 protein: CRALPGAHEQYF
CDR3 DNA: TGCAGAGCTTTACCCGGAGCTCACGAGCAGTACTTC

D gene: NA
J gene: TRBJ1-1
V gene: TRBV12-3/TRBV12-4
clone size: NA
CDR3 protein: CASCRAGTWNIEAFF
CDR3 DNA: TGTGCCAGCTGTCGCGCCGGGACTTGGAACATTGAAGCTTTCTTC

D gene: NA
J gene: TRBJ2-1
V gene: TRBV4-3
clone size: NA
CDR3 protein: CASSQGSSYSEQFF
CDR3 DNA: TGCGCCAGCAGCCAAGGGAGCTCCTACAGTGAGCAGTTCTTC

D gene: NA
J gene: TRBJ2-5
V gene: TRBV20-1
clone size: NA
CDR3 protein: CSAIARDHVETQYF
CDR3 DNA: TGCAGTGCTATAGCCCGAGACCACGTAGAGACCCAGTACTTC

D gene: NA
J gene: TRBJ1-1
V gene: TRBV12-3/TRBV12-4
clone size: many
CDR3 protein: CASREGLTEAFF
CDR3 DNA: TGTGCCAGCAGGGAGGGGTTGACTGAAGCTTTCTTT

D gene: NA
J gene: TRBJ2-2
V gene: TRBV11-3
clone size: many
CDR3 protein: CASSKQTNTGELFF
CDR3 DNA: TGTGCCAGCAGCAAACAGACGAACACCGGGGAGCTGTTTTTT

D gene: NA
J gene: TRBJ1-5
V gene: TRBV28
clone size: NA
CDR3 protein: CASSIGPALGHF
CDR3 DNA: TGTGCCAGCAGTATCGGTCCCGCATTGGGGCATTTT

D gene: NA
J gene: TRBJ1-2
V gene: TRBV29-1
clone size: few
CDR3 protein: CSVVFSGPGYGYTF
CDR3 DNA: TGCAGCGTTGTGTTCTCGGGGCCGGGGTATGGCTACACCTTC

D gene: NA
J gene: TRBJ1-3
V gene: TRBV5-6
clone size: NA
CDR3 protein: CASSLGWSTGNTIYF
CDR3 DNA: TGTGCCAGCAGCTTGGGGTGGAGTACTGGAAACACCATATATTTT

D gene: NA
J gene: TRBJ2-3
V gene: TRBV6-4
clone size: NA
CDR3 protein: CASSDGPASTYTQYF
CDR3 DNA: TGTGCCAGCAGTGATGGTCCGGCTAGCACATATACACAGTATTTT

D gene: TRBD1
J gene: TRBJ1-2
V gene: TRBV20-1
clone size: many
CDR3 protein: CSAQGQVAGYTF
CDR3 DNA: TGCAGTGCGCAGGGACAGGTTGCTGGCTACACCTTC

D gene: NA
J gene: TRBJ1-2
V gene: TRBV24-1
clone size: NA
CDR3 protein: CATSVSGYTF
CDR3 DNA: TGTGCCACCAGTGTAAGTGGCTACACCTTC

D gene: NA
J gene: TRBJ2-7
V gene: TRBV5-6
clone size: NA
CDR3 protein: CASSWELAGYEQYF
CDR3 DNA: TGTGCCAGCAGCTGGGAACTGGCGGGGTACGAGCAGTACTTC

D gene: TRBD1
J gene: TRBJ1-2
V gene: TRBV20-1
clone size: NA
CDR3 protein: CSASGQGAVGGYTF
CDR3 DNA: TGCAGTGCTAGTGGACAGGGGGCGGTTGGTGGCTACACCTTC

D gene: TRBD1
J gene: TRBJ2-5
V gene: TRBV6-1
clone size: NA
CDR3 protein: CATGQGAWKTQYF
CDR3 DNA: TGTGCCACAGGACAGGGGGCATGGAAGACCCAATACTTC

D gene: TRBD2
J gene: TRBJ2-1
V gene: TRBV10-1
clone size: NA
CDR3 protein: CASSHGLANSYNEQFF
CDR3 DNA: TGCGCCAGCAGTCATGGACTAGCGAATAGCTACAATGAGCAGTTCTTC

D gene: NA
J gene: TRBJ1-1
V gene: TRBV20-1
clone size: NA
CDR3 protein: CSPRTGEANTEAFF
CDR3 DNA: TGCAGTCCCAGGACCGGGGAGGCGAACACTGAAGCTTTCTTT

D gene: NA
J gene: TRBJ1-3
V gene: TRBV11-3
clone size: NA
CDR3 protein: CVSRRTISGKTIYF
CDR3 DNA: TGTGTCAGCAGGCGGACAATCTCTGGAAAAACCATATATTTT

D gene: TRBD1
J gene: TRBJ1-1
V gene: TRBV20-1
clone size: NA
CDR3 protein: CSAGPLPRQGDTEAFF
CDR3 DNA: TGCAGTGCTGGACCTCTTCCCAGACAGGGGGACACTGAAGCTTTCTTT

D gene: TRBD2
J gene: TRBJ2-3
V gene: TRBV5-6
clone size: many
CDR3 protein: CASSFFGLAGGHWTDTQYF
CDR3 DNA: TGTGCCAGCAGCTTCTTTGGACTAGCGGGAGGGCACTGGACAGATACGCAGTATTTT

D gene: NA
J gene: TRBJ1-5
V gene: TRBV12-3/TRBV12-4
clone size: NA
CDR3 protein: CASSLLSNHPQHF
CDR3 DNA: TGTGCCAGCAGTTTATTGAGCAATCATCCCCAGCATTTT